These 22 T cell receptor beta chains were all obtained from the same sample, sequenced in a study of graft-versus-host responses after intestinal transplantation. Some clones are missing from TCRdb's copy, which holds only in-frame ones; the method was immunoSEQ multiplex PCR. The table records almost 20,000 clones, roughly nine tenths of them present only once. The specimen comprised PBMCs, sampled roughly 32 weeks after intestinal transplant. These receptors came from a human patient who received an intestinal transplant, so some T cells may come from the graft donor.

This chain joins TRBV6-1 and TRBJ1-5; D possibly corresponds to TRBD1 (5 bases). The CDR3 length is 15 residues. Germline lookup yields CDR1 MNHNS and CDR2 SASEGT. V lost 0 bases and J 6 bases, leaving 12 bases between the germline ends. The CDR3 reads CASSEARQRIQPQHF. As DNA, the CDR3 is TGTGCCAGCAGTGAAGCCAGACAGCGGATTCAGCCCCAGCATTTT.

The chain has TRBV6-5 and TRBJ2-3; weak D call: TRBD2 (5 bases). The V end lost 8 bases, the J end lost 0 bases, and 12 bases lay between the germline ends. The V gene's germline CDR1 is MNHEY and CDR2 SVGAGI. CDR3 size: 14 residues. CDR3 coding DNA: TGTGCCAGCCGTGGCGGGTCTAGCACAGATACGCAGTATTTT. Translation: CASRGGSSTDTQYF.

The chain recombines TRBV19 with TRBJ1-2; D gene uncertain. The CDR3 sequence is 18 residues long. The V end lost 3 bases, the J end lost 3 bases, and 23 bases lay between the germline ends. Germline CDR1 reads LNHDA; CDR2 reads SQIVND (reference sequence). CDR3 residues: CASSIPLPTHLKDYGYTF. For the CDR3, the DNA is TGTGCCAGTAGTATTCCACTTCCGACTCACCTCAAGGACTATGGCTACACCTTC.

CDR3 sequence (DNA): TGCGCCAGCAGCTTGTTGAGGGACCCACAAGAGACCCAGTACTTC. Translating it yields CASSLLRDPQETQYF. This sequence joins TRBV5-1 and TRBJ2-5; D is perhaps TRBD1 or TRBD2 (5 bases each). Germline V gene sequence: CDR1 SGHRS, CDR2 YFSETQ. The CDR3 length is 15 residues. V lost 1 base and J 2 bases, leaving 12 bases between the germline ends.

The V gene is TRBV5-1, the J gene TRBJ2-6, with D possibly matching TRBD1 (5 bases). CDR3 size: 16 residues. Trimming cost V 1 base and J 0 bases, with 8 bases left between them. Germline V lookup: CDR1 SGHRS, CDR2 YFSETQ. In DNA, the CDR3 is TGCGCCAGCAGCTTGTCACAGGTCTCTGGGGCCAACGTCCTGACTTTC. It is translated as CASSLSQVSGANVLTF.

The chain combines TRBV6-4 with TRBJ2-5, with TRBD2 matching over 10 bases. The V and J ends lost 3 bases and 1 base, in that order; junction bases with no gene match: 2. Germline V gives CDR1 MRHNA, CDR2 SNTAGT. The CDR3 totals 15 residues. The CDR3 DNA reads as TGTGCCAGCAGTGAGCTAGCGGGGGCCCAAGAGACCCAGTACTTC. As protein: CASSELAGAQETQYF.

The genes are TRBV11-2 and TRBJ2-7; D possibly uses TRBD1 or TRBD2 (5 bases each). The CDR3 has 13 amino acids. Germline lookup yields CDR1 SGHAT and CDR2 FQNNGV. With 5 bases removed from V and 5 bases from J, the gap between germline ends came to 13 bases. CDR3 loop: CASSKVGTHEQYF. For the CDR3, the DNA is TGTGCCAGCAGCAAAGTAGGGACCCACGAGCAGTACTTC.

The chain recombines TRBV9 with TRBJ2-2; D is unclear. Germline loops: CDR1 SGDLS, CDR2 YYNGEE. The CDR3 covers 13 residues. Trimming shortened V by 4 bases and J by 5 bases, and 9 bases separated the two germline ends. Here the CDR3 DNA reads TGTGCCAGCAGCCATCCATTGACCGGGGAGCTGTTTTTT. It translates to CASSHPLTGELFF. Supplemented by reference TRBV9 and TRBJ2-2, the full variable domain reads DSGVTQTPKHLITATGQRVTLRCSPRSGDLSVYWYQQSLDQGLQFLIQYYNGEERAKGNILERFSAQQFPDLHSELNLSSLELGDSALYFCASSHPLTGELFFGEGSRLTVL.

This chain links TRBV25-1 with TRBJ2-3; no reliable D call. The CDR3 extends over 13 amino acids. The germline CDR1 and CDR2 sequences are MGHDK and SYGVNS. V shed 9 bases and J shed 2 bases, with 12 bases lying between them. The CDR3 is CASGTFLTDTQYF. The CDR3, as DNA: TGTGCCAGTGGAACTTTCCTCACAGATACGCAGTATTTT.

This clone was detected once. This rearrangement joins TRBV6-5 to TRBJ2-7, with D perhaps matching TRBD2 (6 bases). This CDR3 spans 15 amino acids. CDR1 and CDR2 (germline): MNHEY, SVGAGI. With 6 bases removed from V and 0 bases from J, the gap between germline ends came to 15 bases. The CDR3 bases are TGTGCCAGCAGCTTCATAGGGGACTTCTCCTACGAGCAGTACTTC. Protein sequence: CASSFIGDFSYEQYF.

This chain links TRBV6-1 with TRBJ1-1; the D is unclear. Germline-derived CDR1 and CDR2 are MNHNS and SASEGT. The V end lost 6 bases, the J end lost 10 bases, and 9 bases lay between the germline ends. The CDR3 runs 10 residues. The CDR3 region has the DNA TGTGCCAGCAGGGAGGTGGGAGCTTTCTTT. It codes for CASREVGAFF.

This clone has a single count. The rearrangement joins TRBV30 to TRBJ2-1; D remains unclear. The germline V and J ends were trimmed by 0 bases and 8 bases, with 8 bases remaining between them. This CDR3 is built from 12 residues. Germline CDR1 and CDR2: GTSNPN and SVGIG (reference sequence). DNA of the CDR3: TGTGCCTGGAGTGTACGATTCGATGAGCAGTTCTTC. Its translation: CAWSVRFDEQFF.

The rearrangement uses TRBV7-3 and TRBJ2-1; 11 nucleotides match TRBD1. Trimming cost V 0 bases and J 6 bases; bases outside gene matches: 7. The CDR3 runs 17 residues. The germline gives CDR1 SGHTA, CDR2 FQGTGA. CDR3 sequence (DNA): TGTGCCAGCAGCTTAACTCCCGGGACAGGGGGTATCAATGAGCAGTTCTTC. Amino acid sequence: CASSLTPGTGGINEQFF.

The CDR3 nucleotides are TGTGCCAGCAGCTTCGCGGGGGGGAACACCGGGGAGCTGTTTTTT. Amino acids: CASSFAGGNTGELFF. The genes are TRBV5-8 and TRBJ2-2, with 8 bases matching TRBD2. CDR1 and CDR2 from the germline V gene are SGHTS and YDEGEE. The CDR3 runs to 15 residues. The V and J ends lost 2 bases and 1 base, in that order; junction bases with no gene match: 1.

The chain couples TRBV27 to TRBJ2-1; possibly TRBD1 for D (5 bases). V was trimmed by 2 bases and J by 8 bases, leaving 13 bases between them. CDR3 length equals 14 residues. Germline V lookup: CDR1 MNHEY, CDR2 SMNVEV (reference sequence). CDR3 protein: CASSLDPFRDEQFF. The CDR3 nucleotides read TGTGCCAGCAGTTTAGACCCCTTCAGGGATGAGCAGTTCTTC.

This chain joins TRBV6-4 and TRBJ2-1; D might be TRBD2 (7 bases). The CDR3 extends over 15 amino acids. V was trimmed by 2 bases and J by 2 bases, leaving 10 bases between them. The germline V gene has CDR1 MRHNA and CDR2 SNTAGT. CDR3 sequence: CASSDEGGAYNEQFF. CDR3 bases: TGTGCCAGCAGTGACGAGGGGGGGGCCTACAATGAGCAGTTCTTC.

The chain couples TRBV7-6 to TRBJ2-1, with TRBD2 matching over 9 bases. Trimming cost V 7 bases and J 5 bases; bases outside gene matches: 12. CDR1 is SGHVS, CDR2 FNYEAQ, per germline. This CDR3 has 16 amino acids. CDR3 loop: CASTDRGTSLNNEQFF. In DNA, the CDR3 is TGTGCCAGCACCGATAGGGGGACTAGCTTAAACAATGAGCAGTTCTTC.

This chain connects TRBV2 to TRBJ2-3; 7 nucleotides match TRBD2. Germline CDR1 SNHLY, CDR2 FYNNEI. J was trimmed by 3 bases and V by 8 bases; bases with no gene match: 5. The CDR3 runs to 13 residues. This CDR3 reads CASAGLGTDTQYF. CDR3 DNA: TGTGCCAGCGCCGGACTAGGAACAGATACGCAGTATTTT.

This chain connects TRBV4-1 to TRBJ1-1; a weak D match, TRBD1 (6 bases). The germline V and J ends were trimmed by 0 bases and 5 bases, with 22 bases remaining between them. Germline CDR1 reads MGHRA; CDR2 reads YSYEKL. The CDR3 spans 18 residues. The CDR3, as DNA: TGCGCCAGCAGCCAAGAAGGTGGTAATGGGGGCGGTCGGACTGAAGCTTTCTTT. It translates to CASSQEGGNGGGRTEAFF.

This clone was detected only once. J is TRBJ2-7 and V is TRBV4-1; D is perhaps TRBD2 (5 bases). Germline V gene sequence: CDR1 MGHRA, CDR2 YSYEKL. The V end lost 4 bases, the J end lost 6 bases, and 13 bases lay between the germline ends. The CDR3 has 13 residues. DNA of the CDR3: TGCGCCAGCAGCCTGCTAGCAGGTGCCGAGCAGTACTTC. Translating it yields CASSLLAGAEQYF.

The chain carries TRBV6-5 and TRBJ2-2, with no clear D. Trimming removed 6 bases from V and 1 base from J, with 9 bases in between. CDR3 length: 14 residues. CDR1 and CDR2 (germline): MNHEY, SVGAGI. CDR3 sequence: CASRRAQNTGELFF. As DNA, the CDR3 is TGTGCCAGCAGACGGGCCCAGAACACCGGGGAGCTGTTTTTT.

The J gene is TRBJ1-4, the V gene TRBV19; 8 positions match TRBD1. Germline V lookup: CDR1 LNHDA, CDR2 SQIVND (reference sequence). This CDR3 spans 15 amino acids. Trimming cost V 3 bases and J 5 bases; bases outside gene matches: 5. CDR3 amino acids: CASSIWTGPNEKLFF. CDR3 nucleotide sequence: TGTGCCAGTAGTATTTGGACAGGGCCAAATGAAAAACTGTTTTTT.